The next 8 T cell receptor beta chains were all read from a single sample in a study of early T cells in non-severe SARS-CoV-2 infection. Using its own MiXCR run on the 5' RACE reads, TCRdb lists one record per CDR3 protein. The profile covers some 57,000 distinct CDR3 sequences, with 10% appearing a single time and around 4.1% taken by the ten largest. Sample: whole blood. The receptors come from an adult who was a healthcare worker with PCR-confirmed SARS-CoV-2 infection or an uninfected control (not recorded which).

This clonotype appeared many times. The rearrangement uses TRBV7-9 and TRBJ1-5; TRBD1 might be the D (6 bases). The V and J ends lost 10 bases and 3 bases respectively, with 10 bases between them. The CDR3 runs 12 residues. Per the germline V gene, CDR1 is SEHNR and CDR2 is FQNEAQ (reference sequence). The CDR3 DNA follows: TGTGCCACTCGGACAGACAATCAGCCCCAGCATTTT. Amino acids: CATRTDNQPQHF.

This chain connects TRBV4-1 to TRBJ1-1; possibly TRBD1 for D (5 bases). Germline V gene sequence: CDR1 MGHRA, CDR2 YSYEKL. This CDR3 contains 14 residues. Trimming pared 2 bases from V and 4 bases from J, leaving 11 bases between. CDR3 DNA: TGCGCCAGCAGCCAAAGGGGCTTTAGCACTGAAGCTTTCTTT. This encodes CASSQRGFSTEAFF.

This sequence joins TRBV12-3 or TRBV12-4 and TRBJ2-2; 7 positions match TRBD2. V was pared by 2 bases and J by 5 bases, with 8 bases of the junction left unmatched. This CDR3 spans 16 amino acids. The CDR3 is CASSLTAGVGTGELFF. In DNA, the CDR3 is TGTGCCAGCAGTTTAACGGCGGGAGTGGGGACCGGGGAGCTGTTTTTT.

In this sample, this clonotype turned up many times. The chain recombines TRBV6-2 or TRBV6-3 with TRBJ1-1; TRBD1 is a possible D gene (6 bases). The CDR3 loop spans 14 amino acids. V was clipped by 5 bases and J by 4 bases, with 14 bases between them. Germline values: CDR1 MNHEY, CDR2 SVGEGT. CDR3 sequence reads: CASSGVSRGTEAFF. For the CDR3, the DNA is TGTGCCAGCAGTGGGGTGTCCAGGGGCACTGAAGCTTTCTTT.

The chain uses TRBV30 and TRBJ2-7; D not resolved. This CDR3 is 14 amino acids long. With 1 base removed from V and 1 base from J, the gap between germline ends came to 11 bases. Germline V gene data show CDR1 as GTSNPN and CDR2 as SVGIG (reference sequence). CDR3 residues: CAWSGGRNSYEQYF. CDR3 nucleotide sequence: TGTGCCTGGAGTGGTGGACGGAATTCCTACGAGCAGTACTTC.

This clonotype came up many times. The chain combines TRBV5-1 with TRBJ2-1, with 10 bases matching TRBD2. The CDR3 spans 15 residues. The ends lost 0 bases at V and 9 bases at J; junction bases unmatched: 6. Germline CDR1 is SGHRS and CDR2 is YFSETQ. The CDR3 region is CASSLVVAGGGEQFF. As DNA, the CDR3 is TGCGCCAGCAGCTTGGTCGTAGCGGGGGGCGGTGAGCAGTTCTTC.

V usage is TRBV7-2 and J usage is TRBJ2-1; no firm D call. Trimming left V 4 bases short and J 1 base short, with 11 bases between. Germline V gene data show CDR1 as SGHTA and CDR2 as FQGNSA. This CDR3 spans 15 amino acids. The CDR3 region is CASSSQSWSYNEQFF. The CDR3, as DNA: TGTGCCAGCAGCTCACAGTCGTGGTCCTACAATGAGCAGTTCTTC.

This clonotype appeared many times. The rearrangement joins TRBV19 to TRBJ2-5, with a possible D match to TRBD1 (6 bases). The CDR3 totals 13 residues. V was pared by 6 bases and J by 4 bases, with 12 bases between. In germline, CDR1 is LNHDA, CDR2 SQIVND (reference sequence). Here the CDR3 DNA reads TGTGCCAGTAGGAGGGGGAATGGAGAGACCCAGTACTTC. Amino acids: CASRRGNGETQYF. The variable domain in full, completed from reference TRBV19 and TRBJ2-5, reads DGGITQSPKYLFRKEGQNVTLSCEQNLNHDAMYWYRQDPGQGLRLIYYSQIVNDFQKGDIAEGYSVSREKKESFPLTVTSAQKNPTAFYLCASRRGNGETQYFGPGTRLLVL.